What follows are 3 T cell receptor beta chains derived from one specimen sequenced in a study of graft-versus-host responses after intestinal transplantation. Method: immunoSEQ multiplex PCR; TCRdb's copy keeps in-frame clones and lacks some. The repertoire includes over 65,000 clones, approximately 90% of them detected once, and around 0.69% sits in the top ten. The starting material was PBMCs, obtained 98 days after intestinal transplantation. The receptors come from a human patient who received an intestinal transplant, so some T cells may come from the graft donor.

V gene TRBV7-2 combines with J gene TRBJ2-7; 7 nucleotides agree with TRBD2. J was trimmed by 3 bases and V by 5 bases; bases with no gene match: 13. The germline CDR1 and CDR2 sequences are SGHTA and FQGNSA. The CDR3 is made up of 16 amino acids. CDR3 loop: CASSPTYRDYYYEQYF. The CDR3 DNA is TGTGCCAGCAGCCCAACATACCGGGACTACTACTACGAGCAGTACTTC. The full variable domain, in which reference TRBV7-2 and TRBJ2-7 provide the parts outside the CDR3, is GAGVSQSPSNKVTEKGKDVELRCDPISGHTALYWYRQSLGQGLEFLIYFQGNSAPDKSGLPSDRFSAERTGGSVSTLTIQRTQQEDSAVYLCASSPTYRDYYYEQYFGPGTRLTVT.

V gene TRBV18 combines with J gene TRBJ2-1; possibly TRBD1 or TRBD2 for D (6 bases each). The germline CDR1 and CDR2 sequences are KGHSH and LQKENI. The CDR3 has 15 residues. Trimming cost V 0 bases and J 7 bases, with 13 bases left between them. The CDR3 protein is CASSPPGGLANEQFF. The CDR3 nucleotides are TGTGCCAGCTCACCACCGGGGGGCCTCGCAAATGAGCAGTTCTTC.

The chain uses TRBV29-1 and TRBJ2-7, with 8 positions matching TRBD1. The CDR3 runs to 20 residues. Germline V gene lookup returns CDR1 SQVTM and CDR2 ANQGSEA. After removal of 0 bases from V and 4 bases from J, the junction contained 23 bases not matched to a gene. The CDR3 DNA reads as TGCAGCGTTGAAGAAGGCCCCCGGACAGGGAAGGCCCACGCCTCTTACGAGCAGTACTTC. Translation gives CSVEEGPRTGKAHASYEQYF.